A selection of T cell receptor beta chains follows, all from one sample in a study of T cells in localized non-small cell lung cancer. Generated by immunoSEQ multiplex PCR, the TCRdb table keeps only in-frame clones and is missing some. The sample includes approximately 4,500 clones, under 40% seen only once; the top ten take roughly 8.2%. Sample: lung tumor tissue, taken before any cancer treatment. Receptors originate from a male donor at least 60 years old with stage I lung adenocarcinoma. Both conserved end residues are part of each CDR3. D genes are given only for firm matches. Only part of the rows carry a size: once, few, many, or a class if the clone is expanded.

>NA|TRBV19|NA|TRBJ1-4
TGTGCCAGTAGTATAGGACGGCAAGAAAAACTGTTTTTT
CASSIGRQEKLFF
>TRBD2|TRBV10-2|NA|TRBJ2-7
TGCGCCAGCCGACCTCTAGCGGGGGTTTCCTACGAGCAGTACTTC
CASRPLAGVSYEQYF
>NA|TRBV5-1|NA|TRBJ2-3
TGCGCCAGCAGTTCTGCGGGTAGCACAGATACGCAGTATTTT
CASSSAGSTDTQYF
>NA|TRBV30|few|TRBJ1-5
TGTGCCTGGAGTGTCCAGGGGCAGGGTCAGCCCCAGCATTTT
CAWSVQGQGQPQHF
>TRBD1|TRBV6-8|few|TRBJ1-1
TGTGCCAGCAGTTCCCGGGACAGGGAAGGCACTGAAGCTTTCTTT
CASSSRDREGTEAFF
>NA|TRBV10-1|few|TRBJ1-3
TGCGCCAGCAGTGAGTTCCCAGGGGCCCCAAGCTCTGGAAACACCATATATTTT
CASSEFPGAPSSGNTIYF
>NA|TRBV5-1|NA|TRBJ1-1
TGCGCCAGCAGCCAAGCAGGGGCGTCGAACACTGAAGCTTTCTTT
CASSQAGASNTEAFF
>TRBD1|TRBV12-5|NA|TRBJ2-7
TGTGCCAGCACCATGAGGGACAGGGGGCTCGAGCAGTACTTC
CASTMRDRGLEQYF
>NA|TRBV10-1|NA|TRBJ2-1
TGCGCCAGCAGTGATGGCGGGTGGAAAGGGAATGAGCAGTTCTTC
CASSDGGWKGNEQFF
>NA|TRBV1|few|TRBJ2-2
TGCACCAGCAGCCAAGTTGTTGAGGAGCAACCCAACACCGGGGAGCTGTTTTTT
CTSSQVVEEQPNTGELFF
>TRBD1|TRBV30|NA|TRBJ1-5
TGTGCCTGGAATACAGGGGCGAATCAGCCCCAGCATTTT
CAWNTGANQPQHF
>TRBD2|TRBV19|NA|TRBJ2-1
TGTGCCAGTAGGGAACTAGCGGGGGGGCCGGATGAGCAGTTCTTC
CASRELAGGPDEQFF
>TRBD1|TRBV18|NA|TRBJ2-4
TGTGCCAGCTCATCTTGGACAGGCGGCCCCAAAAACATTCAGTACTTC
CASSSWTGGPKNIQYF
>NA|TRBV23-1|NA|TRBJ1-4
TGCGCCAGCAGCCCGGAGCTCGGAGAAAAACTGTTTTTT
CASSPELGEKLFF
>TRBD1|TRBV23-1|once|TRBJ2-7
TGCGCCAGCAGTCAGACAGGGGGGTCCCACGAGCAGTACTTC
CASSQTGGSHEQYF
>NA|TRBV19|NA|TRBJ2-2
TGTGCCAGTAGTATGGGACAGAACACCGGGGAGCTGTTTTTT
CASSMGQNTGELFF
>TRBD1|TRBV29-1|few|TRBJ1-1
TGCAGCGTTGGACAGGGGGAGGACACTGAAGCTTTCTTT
CSVGQGEDTEAFF
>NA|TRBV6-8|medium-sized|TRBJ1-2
TGTGCCAGCAGACCTAAGGGATTCGCTAACTATGGCTACACCTTC
CASRPKGFANYGYTF
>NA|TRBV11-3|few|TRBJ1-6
TGTGCCAGCAGCGCTAGCCTGTATAATTCACCCCTCCACTTT
CASSASLYNSPLHF
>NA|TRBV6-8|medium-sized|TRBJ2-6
TGTGCCAGCAGTGGACGGACGGCGTCAGGGGCCAACGTCCTGACTTTC
CASSGRTASGANVLTF
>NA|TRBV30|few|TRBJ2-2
TGTGCCTGGAGTGTGGGGGGGCCGAACACCGGGGAGCTGTTTTTT
CAWSVGGPNTGELFF
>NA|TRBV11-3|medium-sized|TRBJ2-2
TGTGCCAGCAGCTTAAGGGAAGGCGGCACCGGGGAGCTGTTTTTT
CASSLREGGTGELFF
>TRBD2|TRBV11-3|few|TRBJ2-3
TGTGCCAGCAGCTTAATGTGGCTAGCGGGGGACAGACGCACAGATACGCAGTATTTT
CASSLMWLAGDRRTDTQYF
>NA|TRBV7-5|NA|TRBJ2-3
TGTGCCAGCAGCTTGCCTAGCGGGGTGAGCACAGATACGCAGTATTTT
CASSLPSGVSTDTQYF
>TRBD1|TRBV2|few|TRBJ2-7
TGTGCCAGCAGCCCCGGGACAGGGTCACCCGAGCAGTACTTC
CASSPGTGSPEQYF
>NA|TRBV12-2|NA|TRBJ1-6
TGTGCCGGCCCCGGGACAGCGAGCTCTAATTCACCCCTCCACTTT
CAGPGTASSNSPLHF
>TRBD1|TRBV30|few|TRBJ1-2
TGTGCCTGGAGTGGGTTAAAGGGGGCCGGCTACACCTTC
CAWSGLKGAGYTF
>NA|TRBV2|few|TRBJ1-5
TGTGCCAGCAGTGACCCGGGGGGGGGCCGAAGCAATCAGCCCCAGCATTTT
CASSDPGGGRSNQPQHF
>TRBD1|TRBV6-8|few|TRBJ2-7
TGTGCCAGCTGGGACAGGGGTGACGAGCAGTACTTC
CASWDRGDEQYF
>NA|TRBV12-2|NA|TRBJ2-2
TGTGCCTCCAGCGGAAGGCGGGGGGGCTTCGCGAACACCGGGGAGCTGTTTTTT
CASSGRRGGFANTGELFF
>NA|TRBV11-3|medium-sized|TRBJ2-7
TGTGCCAGCAGCTTAGAGGCAGGGGGGTACGAGCAGTACTTC
CASSLEAGGYEQYF
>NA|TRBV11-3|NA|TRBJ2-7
TGTGCCAGCAGCTCCGCTTATAGGGCTCCCCTCCTCTACGAGCAGTACTTC
CASSSAYRAPLLYEQYF
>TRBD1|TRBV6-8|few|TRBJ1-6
TGTGCCAGCATTATCCAGGGAGGGGGCGCCCATAATTCACCCCTCCACTTT
CASIIQGGGAHNSPLHF
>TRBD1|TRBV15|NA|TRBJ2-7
TGTGCCACCAGCGCTCGTAGGTCCAGCCAGGGGGCCTACGAGCAGTACTTC
CATSARRSSQGAYEQYF
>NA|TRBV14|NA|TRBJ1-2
TGTGCCAGCAGCCAAGAAATCAACTATGGCTACACCTTC
CASSQEINYGYTF
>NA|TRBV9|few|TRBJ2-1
TGTGCCAGCAGCGTAAGGGGGGACTCCTACAATGAGCAGTTCTTC
CASSVRGDSYNEQFF
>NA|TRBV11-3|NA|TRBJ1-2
TGTGCCAGCAGCTTACGAGGGGGGCGAAGGGAGAGCCCCGTTAACTATGGCTACACCTTC
CASSLRGGRRESPVNYGYTF
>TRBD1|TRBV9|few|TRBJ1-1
TGTGCCAGCAGGGACAGGGGATATATGAACACTGAAGCTTTCTTT
CASRDRGYMNTEAFF
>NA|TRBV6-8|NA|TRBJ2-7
TGTGCCAGCAGTTACTCGGGGCAAAGCTCCTACGAGCAGTACTTC
CASSYSGQSSYEQYF
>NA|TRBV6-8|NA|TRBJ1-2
TGTGCCATCAGTGGAGACGCGACAGAGGGTTATGGCTACACCTTC
CAISGDATEGYGYTF
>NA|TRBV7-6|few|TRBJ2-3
TGTGCCAGCAGCTTAGGGACTCCGCGCACAGATACGCAGTATTTT
CASSLGTPRTDTQYF
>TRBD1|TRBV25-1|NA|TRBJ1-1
TGTGCCAGCCAGATACAGGGGGCTGAAGCTTTCTTT
CASQIQGAEAFF
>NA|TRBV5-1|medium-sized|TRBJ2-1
TGCGCCAGCAGCCCCTCACAGGGAGCATACAATGAGCAGTTCTTC
CASSPSQGAYNEQFF
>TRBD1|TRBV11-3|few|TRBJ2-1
TGTGCCAGCAGCCCAGGGGGTGGCGGCTCCTACAATGAGCAGTTCTTC
CASSPGGGGSYNEQFF
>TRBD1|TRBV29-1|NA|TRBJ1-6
TGCAGCGTCAGCGGCGGGACAGTCAACTCACCCCTCCACTTT
CSVSGGTVNSPLHF
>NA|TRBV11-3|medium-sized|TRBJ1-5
TGTGCCAGCAGCGGGAGACAGGCGAATCAGCCCCAGCATTTT
CASSGRQANQPQHF
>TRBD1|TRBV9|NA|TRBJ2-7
TGTGCCAGCAGCGAGGCAGGGGGCTCCTACGAGCAGTACTTC
CASSEAGGSYEQYF
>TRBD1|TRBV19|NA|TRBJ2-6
TGTGCCAGTACCGTGGGACAGCTTTTCCCTGGGGCCAACGTCCTGACTTTC
CASTVGQLFPGANVLTF
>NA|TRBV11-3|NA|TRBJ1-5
TGTGCCAGCAGCACACAGGGTATGAGCAATCAGCCCCAGCATTTT
CASSTQGMSNQPQHF
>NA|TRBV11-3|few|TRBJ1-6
TGTGCCAGCAGCTTGGTTGTGCGAGTGGATTCACCCCTCCACTTT
CASSLVVRVDSPLHF
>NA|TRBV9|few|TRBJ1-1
TGTGCCAGCAGCCGGGTCTCACCCCTGGCGGGCACTGAAGCTTTCTTT
CASSRVSPLAGTEAFF